The rows below give T cell receptor beta chains drawn from one sample of a study of somatic mutations in cytotoxic T cells in rheumatoid arthritis. Measured with immunoSEQ multiplex PCR; TCRdb has only the in-frame clones, and not every one. In the table there are roughly 14,000 clones, more than 60% of which are singletons. Sequenced sample: CD8+ T cells sorted from blood. The source of these receptors is an adult with rheumatoid arthritis. CDR3s include the opening cysteine and the closing phenylalanine or tryptophan. The D gene is left open where the match is weak. Rows give clone size only sometimes, using once, few, many, or a class for an expanded clone.

DNA | CDR3 | size | D | V | length | J
TGTGCCAGCAGTTTATTAGCGGGGGAGAACACCGGGGAGCTGTTTTTT | CASSLLAGENTGELFF | NA | TRBD2 | TRBV27 | 16 | TRBJ2-2
TGTGCCAGCAGCCAAGTACTAGCGGGGGGGCCAAGTGAGCAGTTCTTC | CASSQVLAGGPSEQFF | once | TRBD2 | TRBV4-2 | 16 | TRBJ2-1
TGTGCCAGCAGTTTTACAGGGTATAGCAATCAGCCCCAGCATTTT | CASSFTGYSNQPQHF | medium-sized | NA | TRBV27 | 15 | TRBJ1-5
TGTGCCAGCAGTCTCCCCACCGGGGAGCTGTTTTTT | CASSLPTGELFF | NA | NA | TRBV6-1 | 12 | TRBJ2-2
TGTGCCAGCAGCTTAGGGACAGGCCGGGACGGCTACACCTTC | CASSLGTGRDGYTF | NA | TRBD1 | TRBV7-9 | 14 | TRBJ1-2
TGTGCCAGCAGCGAAACAGGGGCCACTGAAGCTTTCTTT | CASSETGATEAFF | few | TRBD1 | TRBV7-9 | 13 | TRBJ1-1
TGTGCCATCAGTGAGTCGGAGGGCGGGGGGGACAATGAGCAGTTCTTC | CAISESEGGGDNEQFF | NA | TRBD2 | TRBV10-3 | 16 | TRBJ2-1
TGTGCCAGCAGCCCATGGTTGGGGGGAGGGAATGAGCAGTTCTTC | CASSPWLGGGNEQFF | NA | TRBD2 | TRBV11-2 | 15 | TRBJ2-1
TGTGCCAGCAGTTTATCGAGGGGGGCACCCCTCCACTTT | CASSLSRGAPLHF | few | NA | TRBV27 | 13 | TRBJ1-6
TGTGCCAGCAGCTTAGAAGGGGTCCTCTCTGGGGCCAACGTCCTGACTTTC | CASSLEGVLSGANVLTF | NA | NA | TRBV7-6 | 17 | TRBJ2-6
TGTGCCAGCAGCTTGGGACTAGACGCAGATACGCAGTATTTT | CASSLGLDADTQYF | once | NA | TRBV5-5 | 14 | TRBJ2-3
TGTGCCAGCAGCAGGGGGAGCTCTGGAAACACCATATATTTT | CASSRGSSGNTIYF | NA | TRBD1 | TRBV2 | 14 | TRBJ1-3
TGTGCCACCAGCTCGCGACGGGCATTGGGGGAGCTGTTTTTT | CATSSRRALGELFF | NA | NA | TRBV15 | 14 | TRBJ2-2
TGTGCCAGCAGTGGAGCCGGGGGCAATCAGCCCCAGCATTTT | CASSGAGGNQPQHF | few | NA | TRBV6-1 | 14 | TRBJ1-5
TGTGCCAGCAGACCTGACAGCTATGGCTACACCTTC | CASRPDSYGYTF | NA | NA | TRBV6-1 | 12 | TRBJ1-2
TGTGCCAGCAGCCCTGGGACGTTCTACGAGCAGTACTTC | CASSPGTFYEQYF | NA | NA | TRBV13 | 13 | TRBJ2-7
TGTGCCAGCAGCTTAGATCCAGGGAGTTTTGTCGAGCAGTTCTTC | CASSLDPGSFVEQFF | NA | NA | TRBV11-2 | 15 | TRBJ2-1
TGTGCCAGCAGCCCACCGGCGAATGGCCCCGGAGGAAAACTGTTTTTT | CASSPPANGPGGKLFF | few | NA | TRBV7-9 | 16 | TRBJ1-4
TGTGCCAGCTCGAACCGGGGACAGATCTCGGATGAGCAGTTCTTC | CASSNRGQISDEQFF | NA | TRBD1 | TRBV18 | 15 | TRBJ2-1
TGTGCCAGCTCACCAAGACTAGCGGGGGCCCTTTACAATGAGCAGTTCTTC | CASSPRLAGALYNEQFF | once | TRBD2 | TRBV18 | 17 | TRBJ2-1
TGTGCCATCAGTGAGTCGCCTCAGGGCTATGGCTACACCTTC | CAISESPQGYGYTF | NA | NA | TRBV10-3 | 14 | TRBJ1-2
TGCGCCAGCAGCCAAGGGGACAGCCCAACCTATAATTCACCCCTCCACTTT | CASSQGDSPTYNSPLHF | NA | TRBD1 | TRBV4-1 | 17 | TRBJ1-6
TGTGCCAGCAGGACTTACAGGGGGCGTACCGGGGAGCTGTTTTTT | CASRTYRGRTGELFF | NA | TRBD1 | TRBV6-5 | 15 | TRBJ2-2
TGTGCCAGCAGTCCCCGGGGTAACAATCAGCCCCAGCATTTT | CASSPRGNNQPQHF | medium-sized | NA | TRBV28 | 14 | TRBJ1-5